This paragraph reports one TCR beta chain. These data belong to a study of control samples from healthy donors and cancer patients. Sequenced by immunoSEQ multiplex PCR; TCRdb stores in-frame clones only, minus some. The sample lists around 180,000 clones; around nine tenths were seen once. Trimming took 2 bases from V and 7 from J; bases not matched to a gene: 11. Germline V CDR1 and CDR2: MNHNS, SASEGT. The CDR3 runs to 16 residues. The chain carries TRBV6-1 and TRBJ1-1, with 9 nucleotides matching TRBD1. Sequencing input: blood. The clonotype was recovered from a woman aged 30 to 39 in good health. The CDR3 DNA follows: TGTGCCAGCAGTGAAAAATTCGGACAGGGGTTTGGTGAAGCTTTCTTT. Its protein product is CASSEKFGQGFGEAFF.